This T cell receptor beta chain was observed in a study of OX40 agonist ivuxolimab in advanced cancers. Overall study: Intravenous ivuxolimab at 0.01 to 10 mg/kg was given to patients every 2 weeks. Patients treated during dose escalation were battling hepatocellular carcinoma, melanoma, renal cell or head and neck cancer. Study-level findings and limits: At doses 0.1 to 3.0 mg/kg, CD4+ and CD8+ clones expanded.

Sequencing was performed with immunoSEQ multiplex PCR; in TCRdb, only in-frame clones are kept and a portion is missing. This sample yields 5,000 or so clones, of which approximately 72% are seen a single time; 72% belongs to the top ten. Of note for this clone: The antigen is unknown.

The sample here was CD4+ or CD8+ T cells sorted from blood, taken in a trial of the OX40 agonist ivuxolimab. This receptor was identified in an adult with an advanced solid tumor such as melanoma, head and neck, liver or kidney cancer.

The CDR3 DNA reads as TGCGCCAGCAGCCAAGGTAACAGCTACAATGAGCAGTTCTTC. It codes for CASSQGNSYNEQFF. The chain uses TRBV4-1 and TRBJ2-1; no firm D call. Trimming stripped 1 base from V and 3 bases from J, with 7 bases between. The CDR3 covers 14 residues. Germline assignment: CDR1 MGHRA and CDR2 YSYEKL.